Following are 6 T cell receptor beta chains from one sample sequenced in a study of T-cell reconstitution after alpha-beta-depleted transplantation in children. This sample's TCRbeta library carried unique molecular identifier barcodes. TCRdb reanalysed the PCR reads using MiXCR and keeps one entry per CDR3 protein. This sample has more than 15,000 distinct CDR3 sequences; around 11% occur once, and the top ten carry approximately 70%. The starting material was PBMCs, mostly from graft donor cells, obtained 180 days after TCRalphabeta/CD19-depleted stem cell transplant. Receptors originate from a boy under two years old who had a stem cell transplant for Wiskott-Aldrich syndrome, so the T cells may come from the graft donor.

This clonotype was seen a few times. The chain joins TRBV7-2 to TRBJ2-7, with D possibly being TRBD2 (6 bases). Germline CDR1 and CDR2: SGHTA and FQGNSA. V lost 5 bases and J 3 bases, leaving 14 bases between the germline ends. The CDR3 consists of 14 residues. CDR3 sequence reads: CASSLTGLNYEQYF. The CDR3 DNA is TGTGCCAGCAGCCTTACGGGACTCAACTACGAGCAGTACTTC.

The V and J genes are TRBV6-5 and TRBJ2-1; D is undetermined. The CDR3 loop spans 15 amino acids. Germline V gene lookup returns CDR1 MNHEY and CDR2 SVGAGI. The V gene lost 3 bases and the J gene lost 0 bases, with 9 bases spanning the gap. The CDR3 DNA sequence: TGTGCCAGCAGTTATTTTATGAGCTCCTACAATGAGCAGTTCTTC. This sequence encodes CASSYFMSSYNEQFF.

This clonotype was seen at least ten times. V gene TRBV6-1 combines with J gene TRBJ1-1; 7 bases map to TRBD1. The length of the CDR3 is 13 residues. J lost 3 bases, V lost 6 bases, and 4 bases had no gene match. Germline assignment: CDR1 MNHNS and CDR2 SASEGT. The CDR3 coding sequence is TGTGCCAGCAGGACAGGGTGGGACACTGAAGCTTTCTTT. Encoded protein: CASRTGWDTEAFF.

The chain joins TRBV3-1 to TRBJ2-7, with TRBD1 matching over 7 bases. With V trimmed by 1 base and J by 6 bases, 3 bases remained unmatched. The CDR3 contains 13 residues. CDR1 is LGHDT and CDR2 is YNNKEL in the germline V gene (reference sequence). The CDR3 sequence is CASSQGQGTEQYF. The CDR3 DNA sequence: TGTGCCAGCAGCCAAGGACAGGGCACCGAGCAGTACTTC.

This chain links TRBV7-9 with TRBJ2-3; weak D call: TRBD1 (5 bases). The CDR3 totals 14 residues. Germline CDR1 SEHNR, CDR2 FQNEAQ (reference sequence). V lost 1 base and J lost 5, with 10 bases in between. CDR3 sequence: CASSLETGKDTQYF. CDR3 DNA sequence: TGTGCCAGCAGCTTAGAAACAGGAAAAGATACGCAGTATTTT.

This clonotype has a count of ten or more. The chain employs TRBV2 and TRBJ1-5; TRBD1 might be the D (6 bases). Germline CDR1 and CDR2: SNHLY and FYNNEI. V was cut by 4 bases and J by 5 bases, with 15 bases left in between. This CDR3 is 15 amino acids long. The CDR3 coding sequence is TGTGCCAGCAGTGCCGGGGGCCGGGGTTATCAGCCCCAGCATTTT. Amino acids: CASSAGGRGYQPQHF. The whole variable domain, filled in from reference TRBV2 and TRBJ1-5, reads EPEVTQTPSHQVTQMGQEVILRCVPISNHLYFYWYRQILGQKVEFLVSFYNNEISEKSEIFDDQFSVERPDGSNFTLKIRSTKLEDSAMYFCASSAGGRGYQPQHFGDGTRLSIL.